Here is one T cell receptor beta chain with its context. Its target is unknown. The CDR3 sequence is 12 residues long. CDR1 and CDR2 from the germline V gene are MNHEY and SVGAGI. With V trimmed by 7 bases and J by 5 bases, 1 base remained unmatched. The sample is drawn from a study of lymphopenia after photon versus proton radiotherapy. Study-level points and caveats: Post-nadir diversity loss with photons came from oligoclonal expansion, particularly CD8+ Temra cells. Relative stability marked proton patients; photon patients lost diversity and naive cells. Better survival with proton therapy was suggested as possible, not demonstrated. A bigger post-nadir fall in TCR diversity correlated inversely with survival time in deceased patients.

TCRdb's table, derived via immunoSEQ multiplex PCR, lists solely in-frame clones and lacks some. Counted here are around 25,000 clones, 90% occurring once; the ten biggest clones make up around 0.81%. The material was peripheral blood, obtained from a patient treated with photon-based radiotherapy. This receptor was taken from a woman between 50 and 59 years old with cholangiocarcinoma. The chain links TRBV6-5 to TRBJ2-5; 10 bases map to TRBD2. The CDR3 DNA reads TGTGCCAGCACGACTAGCGGGGAGACCCAGTACTTC. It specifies CASTTSGETQYF.